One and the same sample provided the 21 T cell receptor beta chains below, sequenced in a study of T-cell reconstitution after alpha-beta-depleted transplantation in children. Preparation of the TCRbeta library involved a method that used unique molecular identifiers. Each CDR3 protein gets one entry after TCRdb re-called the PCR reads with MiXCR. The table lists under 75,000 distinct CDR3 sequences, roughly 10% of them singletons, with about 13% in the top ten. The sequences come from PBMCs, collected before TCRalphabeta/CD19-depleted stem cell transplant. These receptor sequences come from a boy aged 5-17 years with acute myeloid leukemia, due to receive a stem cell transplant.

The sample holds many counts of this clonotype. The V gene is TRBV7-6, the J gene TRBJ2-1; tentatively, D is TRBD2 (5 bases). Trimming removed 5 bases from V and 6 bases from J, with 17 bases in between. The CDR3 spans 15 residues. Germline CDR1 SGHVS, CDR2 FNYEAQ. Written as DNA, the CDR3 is TGTGCCAGCAGCGGTTCCCGGGAAAAAGGCAATGAGCAGTTCTTC. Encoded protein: CASSGSREKGNEQFF.

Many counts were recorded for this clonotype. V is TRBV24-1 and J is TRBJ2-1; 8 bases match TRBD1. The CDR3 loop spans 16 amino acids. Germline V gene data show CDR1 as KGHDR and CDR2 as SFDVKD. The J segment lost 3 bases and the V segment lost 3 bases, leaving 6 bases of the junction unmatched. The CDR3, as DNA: TGTGCCACCAGTGATGCGACAGGGGTAAACTACAATGAGCAGTTCTTC. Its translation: CATSDATGVNYNEQFF.

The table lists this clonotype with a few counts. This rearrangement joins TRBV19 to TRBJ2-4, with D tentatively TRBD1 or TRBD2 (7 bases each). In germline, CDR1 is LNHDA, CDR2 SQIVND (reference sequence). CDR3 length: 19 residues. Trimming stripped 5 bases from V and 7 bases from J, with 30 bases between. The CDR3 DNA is TGTGCCAGTAGTCGAGGGGGGGGGACAGCGCGTACTAGCATGAACATTCAGTACTTC. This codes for CASSRGGGTARTSMNIQYF.

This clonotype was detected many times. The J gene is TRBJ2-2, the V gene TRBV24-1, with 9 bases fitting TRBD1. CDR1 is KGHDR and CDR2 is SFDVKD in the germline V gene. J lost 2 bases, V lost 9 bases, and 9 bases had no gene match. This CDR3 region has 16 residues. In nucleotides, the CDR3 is TGTGCCACCGCCGGGACAGGGATTAGTAACACCGGGGAGCTGTTTTTT. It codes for CATAGTGISNTGELFF.

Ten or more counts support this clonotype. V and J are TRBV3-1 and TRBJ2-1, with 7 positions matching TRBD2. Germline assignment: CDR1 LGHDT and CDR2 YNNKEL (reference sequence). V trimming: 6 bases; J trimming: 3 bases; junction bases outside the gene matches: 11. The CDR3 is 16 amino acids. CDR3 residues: CASSRRGVGVYNEQFF. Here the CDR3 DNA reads TGTGCCAGCAGTCGCCGGGGGGTGGGGGTCTACAATGAGCAGTTCTTC.

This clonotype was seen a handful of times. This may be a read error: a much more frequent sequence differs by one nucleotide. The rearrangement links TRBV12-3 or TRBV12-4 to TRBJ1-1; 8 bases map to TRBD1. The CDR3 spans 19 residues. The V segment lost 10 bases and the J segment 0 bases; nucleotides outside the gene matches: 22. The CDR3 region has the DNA TGTGCCATCACCTTTAGATTCCCAGGGGGCGCAAGATTGAACACTGAAGCTTTCTTT. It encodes CAITFRFPGGARLNTEAFF.

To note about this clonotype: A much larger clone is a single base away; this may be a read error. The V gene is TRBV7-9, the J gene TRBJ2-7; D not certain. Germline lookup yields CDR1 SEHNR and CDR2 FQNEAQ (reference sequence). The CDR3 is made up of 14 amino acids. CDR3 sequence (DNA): TGTGCCAGCAGCTTTGGACGGTTCTCCTACGACCAGTACTTC. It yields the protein CASSFGRFSYDQYF.

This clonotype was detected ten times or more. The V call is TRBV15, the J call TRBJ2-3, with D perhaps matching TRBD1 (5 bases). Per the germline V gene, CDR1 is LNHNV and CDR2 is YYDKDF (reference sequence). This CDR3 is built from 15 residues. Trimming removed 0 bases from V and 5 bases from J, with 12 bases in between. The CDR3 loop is CATSRDGAWRDTQYF. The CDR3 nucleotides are TGTGCCACCAGCAGAGATGGGGCTTGGAGAGATACGCAGTATTTT.

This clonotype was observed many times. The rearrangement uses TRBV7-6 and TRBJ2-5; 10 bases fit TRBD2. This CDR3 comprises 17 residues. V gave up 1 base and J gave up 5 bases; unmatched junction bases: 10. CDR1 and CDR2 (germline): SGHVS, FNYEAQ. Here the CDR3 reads CASSLGAAGGPRETQYF. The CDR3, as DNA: TGTGCCAGCAGCTTAGGGGCAGCGGGGGGGCCCCGGGAGACCCAGTACTTC. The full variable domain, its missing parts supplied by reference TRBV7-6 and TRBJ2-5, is GAGVSQSPRYKVTKRGQDVALRCDPISGHVSLYWYRQALGQGPEFLTYFNYEAQQDKSGLPNDRFSAERPEGSISTLTIQRTEQRDSAMYRCASSLGAAGGPRETQYFGPGTRLLVL.

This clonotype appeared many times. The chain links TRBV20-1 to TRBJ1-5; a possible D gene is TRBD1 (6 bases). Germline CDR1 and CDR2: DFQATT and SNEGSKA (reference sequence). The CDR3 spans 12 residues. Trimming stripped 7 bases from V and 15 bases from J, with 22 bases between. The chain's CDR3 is CSVNGNRAGGHF. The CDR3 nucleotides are TGCAGTGTAAATGGAAACAGGGCCGGGGGGCATTTT.

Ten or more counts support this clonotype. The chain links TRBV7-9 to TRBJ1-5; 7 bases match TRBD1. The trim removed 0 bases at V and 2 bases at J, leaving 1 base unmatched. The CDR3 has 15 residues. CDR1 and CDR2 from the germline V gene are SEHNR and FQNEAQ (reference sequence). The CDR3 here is CASSLAGGRNQPQHF. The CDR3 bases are TGTGCCAGCAGCTTAGCAGGGGGCCGCAATCAGCCCCAGCATTTT.

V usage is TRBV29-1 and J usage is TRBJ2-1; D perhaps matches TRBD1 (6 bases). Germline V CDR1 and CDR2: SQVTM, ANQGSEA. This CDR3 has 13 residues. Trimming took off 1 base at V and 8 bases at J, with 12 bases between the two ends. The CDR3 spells CSVEGGLSDEQFF. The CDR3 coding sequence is TGCAGCGTTGAAGGGGGGCTCAGCGATGAGCAGTTCTTC.

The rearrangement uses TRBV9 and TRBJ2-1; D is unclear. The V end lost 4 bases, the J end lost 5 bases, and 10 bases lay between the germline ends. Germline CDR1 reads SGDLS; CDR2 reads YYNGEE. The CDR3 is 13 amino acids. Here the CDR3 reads CASSLPPDNEQFF. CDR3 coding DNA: TGTGCCAGCAGCCTTCCTCCGGACAATGAGCAGTTCTTC. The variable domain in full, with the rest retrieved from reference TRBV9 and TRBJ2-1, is DSGVTQTPKHLITATGQRVTLRCSPRSGDLSVYWYQQSLDQGLQFLIQYYNGEERAKGNILERFSAQQFPDLHSELNLSSLELGDSALYFCASSLPPDNEQFFGPGTRLTVL.

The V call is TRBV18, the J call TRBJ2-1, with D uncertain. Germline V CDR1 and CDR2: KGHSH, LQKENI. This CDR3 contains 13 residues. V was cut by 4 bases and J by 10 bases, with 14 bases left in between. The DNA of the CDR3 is TGTGCCAGCTCACAAACCCCCCTAGGAGAGCAGTTCTTC. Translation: CASSQTPLGEQFF.

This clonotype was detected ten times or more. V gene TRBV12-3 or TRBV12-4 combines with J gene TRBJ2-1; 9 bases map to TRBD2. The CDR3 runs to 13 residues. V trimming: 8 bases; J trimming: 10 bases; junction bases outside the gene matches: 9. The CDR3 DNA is TGTGCCAGCGGGCGGGAGGGCCGAGGGGAGCAGTTCTTC. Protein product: CASGREGRGEQFF.

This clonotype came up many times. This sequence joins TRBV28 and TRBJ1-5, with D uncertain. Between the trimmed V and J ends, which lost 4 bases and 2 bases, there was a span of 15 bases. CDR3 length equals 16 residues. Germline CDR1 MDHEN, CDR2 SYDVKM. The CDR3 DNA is TGTGCCAGCAGTTCCACGTCTCGACCCGGCAATCAGCCCCAGCATTTT. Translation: CASSSTSRPGNQPQHF.

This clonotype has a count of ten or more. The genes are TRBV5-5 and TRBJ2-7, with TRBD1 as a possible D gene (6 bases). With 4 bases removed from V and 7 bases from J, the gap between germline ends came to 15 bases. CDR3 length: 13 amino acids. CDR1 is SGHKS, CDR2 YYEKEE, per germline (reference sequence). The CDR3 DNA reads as TGTGCCAGCAGCACAGGGCCCCCAGGAGAGCAGTACGTC. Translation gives CASSTGPPGEQYV.

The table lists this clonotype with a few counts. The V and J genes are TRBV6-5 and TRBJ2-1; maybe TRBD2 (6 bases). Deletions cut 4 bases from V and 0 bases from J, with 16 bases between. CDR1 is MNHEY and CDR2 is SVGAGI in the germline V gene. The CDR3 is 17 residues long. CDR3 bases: TGTGCCAGCAGTTGCCTCCCTAGCGACAGCTCCTACAATGAGCAGTTCTTC. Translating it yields CASSCLPSDSSYNEQFF.

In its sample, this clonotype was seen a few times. The CDR3 DNA follows: TGTGCCAGCAGCTCTCCTGGGGGCCAAGAGACCCAGTACTTC. It translates to CASSSPGGQETQYF. The gene calls are TRBV7-2 and TRBJ2-5; the D call may be TRBD1 or TRBD2 (5 bases each). V lost 4 bases to trimming and J lost 1 base, with 10 bases between them. CDR1 is SGHTA and CDR2 is FQGNSA in the germline V gene. This CDR3 is built from 14 residues.

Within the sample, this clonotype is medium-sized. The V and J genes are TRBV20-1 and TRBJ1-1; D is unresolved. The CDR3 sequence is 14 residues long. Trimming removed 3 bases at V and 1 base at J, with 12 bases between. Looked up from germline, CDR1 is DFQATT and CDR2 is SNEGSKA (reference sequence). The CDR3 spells CSARPREENTEAFF. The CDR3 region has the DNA TGCAGTGCTAGGCCCCGGGAAGAGAACACTGAAGCTTTCTTT.

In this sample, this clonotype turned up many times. CDR3: CASRSSGGNEKLFF. CDR3 DNA: TGTGCCAGCAGGTCTTCCGGCGGTAATGAAAAACTGTTTTTT. This chain uses TRBV28 with TRBJ1-4, with D hard to call. CDR1 MDHEN and CDR2 SYDVKM come from the germline V gene. The length of the CDR3 is 14 residues. Trimming removed 6 bases at V and 4 bases at J, with 12 bases between.